Below, 26 T cell receptor beta chains from the same sample are listed, as sequenced in a study of response to subunit inactivated influenza vaccine. TCRdb re-called the RT-PCR reads through MiXCR, storing one row per CDR3 protein. The top ten hold over 10% of the sample, which has approximately 490,000 distinct CDR3 sequences, around 7.7% seen once. Material: PBMCs from blood, obtained less than 25 months after vaccination. The receptor source for this set is a man aged 45 to 70 who received an inactivated influenza vaccine.

This clonotype has a handful of counts. The chain uses TRBV12-3 or TRBV12-4 and TRBJ1-5; 9 positions agree with TRBD1. CDR3 size: 14 residues. After removal of 8 bases from V and 7 bases from J, the junction contained 9 bases not matched to a gene. The CDR3 is CASQRGQGGQPQHF. In DNA form, the CDR3 reads TGTGCCAGCCAGAGGGGACAGGGAGGCCAGCCCCAGCATTTT.

V usage is TRBV20-1 and J usage is TRBJ2-3, with TRBD2 identical over 13 bases. Germline-derived CDR1 and CDR2 are DFQATT and SNEGSKA (reference sequence). V shed 6 bases and J 4 bases; nucleotides not matched to a gene: 7. The CDR3 has 15 amino acids. The CDR3 region is CSAPPTSGRSDTQYF. The CDR3 DNA reads as TGCAGTGCCCCACCGACTAGCGGGAGGTCAGATACGCAGTATTTT.

The J gene is TRBJ1-5, the V gene TRBV12-3 or TRBV12-4, with a tentative D call TRBD1 (5 bases). V gave up 3 bases and J gave up 4 bases, with 13 bases separating them. This CDR3 has 15 amino acids. The CDR3 DNA follows: TGTGCCAGCAGTTTGGGGCTGAATTGGAATCAGCCCCAGCATTTT. Translating it yields CASSLGLNWNQPQHF.

This clonotype was observed a few times. The gene calls are TRBV7-2 and TRBJ2-1; possible D gene TRBD1, 5 bases. Deletions cut 4 bases from V and 0 bases from J, with 16 bases between. The V gene's germline CDR1 is SGHTA and CDR2 FQGNSA. The CDR3 length is 17 residues. The CDR3 DNA reads TGTGCCAGCAGCTCTCCCCAGGGATTCGGCTCCTACAATGAGCAGTTCTTC. It specifies CASSSPQGFGSYNEQFF. Using reference TRBV7-2 and TRBJ2-1 for the parts outside the CDR3, the full variable domain is GAGVSQSPSNKVTEKGKDVELRCDPISGHTALYWYRQSLGQGLEFLIYFQGNSAPDKSGLPSDRFSAERTGGSVSTLTIQRTQQEDSAVYLCASSSPQGFGSYNEQFFGPGTRLTVL.

V gene TRBV9 combines with J gene TRBJ2-6; possible D gene TRBD2, 5 bases. CDR3 length: 17 residues. V was clipped by 4 bases and J by 0 bases, with 14 bases between them. Per germline, CDR1 SGDLS and CDR2 YYNGEE. CDR3 coding DNA: TGTGCCAGCAGCACCCAACTAGGGAGCTCTGGGGCCAACGTCCTGACTTTC. Amino acid sequence: CASSTQLGSSGANVLTF.

This clonotype occurred a few times. The CDR3 loop reads CSVEGQREGGYTF. In DNA, the CDR3 is TGCAGCGTTGAAGGCCAAAGGGAGGGTGGCTACACCTTC. The genes are TRBV29-1 and TRBJ1-2; no clear D gene. The length of the CDR3 is 13 residues. V was pared by 1 base and J by 7 bases, with 13 bases between. In germline, CDR1 is SQVTM, CDR2 ANQGSEA.

This clonotype occurred many times. V and J are TRBV7-3 and TRBJ2-1, with TRBD2 matching 7 bases. Germline V lookup: CDR1 SGHTA, CDR2 FQGTGA. The trim removed 6 bases at V and 7 bases at J, leaving 6 bases unmatched. CDR3 length: 13 residues. CDR3 DNA sequence: TGTGCCAGCAGTCTAAGCGGGGCTAATGAGCAGTTCTTC. It specifies CASSLSGANEQFF.

The chain is built from TRBV29-1 and TRBJ1-1, with a tentative D call TRBD1 (5 bases). Germline V gene lookup returns CDR1 SQVTM and CDR2 ANQGSEA. CDR3 length equals 15 residues. The V end lost 1 base, the J end lost 1 base, and 13 bases lay between the germline ends. The CDR3 sequence: CSVEGAGPTNTEAFF. The CDR3 bases are TGCAGCGTTGAAGGGGCAGGGCCTACGAACACTGAAGCTTTCTTT. Combining the CDR3 with reference TRBV29-1 and TRBJ1-1 gives the whole variable domain SAVISQKPSRDICQRGTSLTIQCQVDSQVTMMFWYRQQPGQSLTLIATANQGSEATYESGFVIDKFPISRPNLTFSTLTVSNMSPEDSSIYLCSVEGAGPTNTEAFFGQGTRLTVV.

J is TRBJ1-2 and V is TRBV20-1; 8 positions match TRBD1. The germline V gene has CDR1 DFQATT and CDR2 SNEGSKA (reference sequence). CDR3 size: 12 residues. The ends lost 6 bases at V and 4 bases at J; junction bases unmatched: 4. Written as DNA, the CDR3 is TGCAGTGCGACAGGGGCTGCCTATGGCTACACCTTC. Translating gives CSATGAAYGYTF.

The chain recombines TRBV4-3 with TRBJ2-2; no clear D gene. Trimming cost V 0 bases and J 3 bases, with 5 bases left between them. Germline V gives CDR1 LGHNA, CDR2 YSLEER. The CDR3 totals 14 residues. CDR3 protein: CASSQDLHTGELFF. Written as DNA, the CDR3 is TGCGCCAGCAGCCAAGATCTCCACACCGGGGAGCTGTTTTTT.

This clonotype was detected only once. A much more abundant neighbour one base away suggests this may be a read error. The gene calls are TRBV12-3 or TRBV12-4 and TRBJ2-1; 10 positions match TRBD1. The length of the CDR3 is 15 residues. CDR3 DNA: TGTGCCAGCAGTTTAGGTGACAGGGGGCGCGATGAGCAGGTCTTC. Its translation is CASSLGDRGRDEQVF.

A few counts support this clonotype. This chain joins TRBV3-1 and TRBJ2-5, with D uncertain. From germline, CDR1 is LGHDT and CDR2 YNNKEL (reference sequence). V lost 7 bases and J 0 bases, leaving 9 bases between the germline ends. CDR3 length: 13 residues. In DNA form, the CDR3 reads TGTGCCAGCAAACAGCCGTACCAAGAGACCCAGTACTTC. It encodes CASKQPYQETQYF.

The gene calls are TRBV29-1 and TRBJ2-2; 8 positions agree with TRBD1. This CDR3 has 14 residues. After removal of 7 bases from V and 2 bases from J, the junction contained 6 bases not matched to a gene. CDR1 and CDR2 from the germline V gene are SQVTM and ANQGSEA. CDR3 sequence (DNA): TGCAGCGCCAGGGGGCCGAAAAACACCGGGGAGCTGTTTTTT. Protein sequence: CSARGPKNTGELFF.

The CDR3 region is CASSFSLADSYNEQFF. CDR3 DNA: TGTGCCAGCAGTTTTAGCCTAGCGGACTCCTACAATGAGCAGTTCTTC. This chain joins TRBV28 and TRBJ2-1; TRBD2 matches 7 bases. CDR1 and CDR2 from the germline V gene are MDHEN and SYDVKM. The CDR3 length is 16 residues. J lost 0 bases, V lost 3 bases, and 5 bases had no gene match. Full variable domain (rest looked up from reference TRBV28 and TRBJ2-1): DVKVTQSSRYLVKRTGEKVFLECVQDMDHENMFWYRQDPGLGLRLIYFSYDVKMKEKGDIPEGYSVSREKKERFSLILESASTNQTSMYLCASSFSLADSYNEQFFGPGTRLTVL.

The chain couples TRBV20-1 to TRBJ2-5; D might be TRBD2 (5 bases). This CDR3 region has 12 residues. CDR1 is DFQATT and CDR2 is SNEGSKA in the germline V gene (reference sequence). V lost 3 bases, J lost 9 bases, and 14 bases lay in between. The CDR3 nucleotides read TGCAGTGCTAGCGAGGGAAATATCGCCCAGTACTTC. Its protein is CSASEGNIAQYF.

At least ten counts were recorded for this clonotype. The chain has TRBV7-9 and TRBJ2-3; D tentatively reads TRBD1 or TRBD2 (5 bases each). Trimming left V 5 bases short and J 0 bases short, with 12 bases between. CDR1 is SEHNR and CDR2 is FQNEAQ in the germline V gene (reference sequence). The CDR3 sequence is 15 residues long. The DNA for the CDR3 is TGTGCCAGCAGCCTGTTTTGGGACAGCACAGATACGCAGTATTTT. This translates into CASSLFWDSTDTQYF. The whole variable domain, filled in from reference TRBV7-9 and TRBJ2-3, reads DTGVSQNPRHKITKRGQNVTFRCDPISEHNRLYWYRQTLGQGPEFLTYFQNEAQLEKSRLLSDRFSAERPKGSFSTLEIQRTEQGDSAMYLCASSLFWDSTDTQYFGPGTRLTVL.

This clonotype has just a few counts. The rearrangement joins TRBV7-9 to TRBJ1-2; 9 bases match TRBD1. Looked up from germline, CDR1 is SEHNR and CDR2 is FQNEAQ (reference sequence). The CDR3 has 15 amino acids. V trimming: 4 bases; J trimming: 7 bases; junction bases outside the gene matches: 10. The CDR3 bases are TGTGCCAGCAGCTCCCCGGACAGGGGTTGGAGTGGCTACACCTTC. Protein product: CASSSPDRGWSGYTF. Looking up the rest from reference TRBV7-9 and TRBJ1-2 gives the full variable domain: DTGVSQNPRHKITKRGQNVTFRCDPISEHNRLYWYRQTLGQGPEFLTYFQNEAQLEKSRLLSDRFSAERPKGSFSTLEIQRTEQGDSAMYLCASSSPDRGWSGYTFGSGTRLTVV.

The genes are TRBV5-1 and TRBJ1-1; D remains unclear. V lost 1 base and J lost 11, with 18 bases in between. The CDR3 consists of 14 residues. Per the germline V gene, CDR1 is SGHRS and CDR2 is YFSETQ. The CDR3 sequence is CASSLRTASGKAFF. The CDR3 DNA reads as TGCGCCAGCAGCTTGAGAACCGCCTCTGGTAAGGCTTTCTTT.

The table lists this clonotype with a few counts. The chain links TRBV12-3 or TRBV12-4 to TRBJ1-1, with a possible D match to TRBD1 (5 bases). The CDR3 has 13 residues. The V end was cut by 0 bases, the J end by 10 bases, with 12 bases between. CDR3 amino acids: CASSLALTGLAFF. The CDR3 region has the DNA TGTGCCAGCAGTTTAGCGCTGACGGGGCTAGCTTTCTTT.

This clonotype was observed a few times. The chain uses TRBV28 and TRBJ2-1; 12 nucleotides line up with TRBD2. Germline CDR1 and CDR2: MDHEN and SYDVKM. V was clipped by 4 bases and J by 4 bases; unmatched bases: 8. The length of the CDR3 is 17 residues. CDR3 nucleotides: TGTGCCAGCAGTTACCCCGGGACTAGCGGGTTTTACAATGAGCAGTTCTTC. It encodes CASSYPGTSGFYNEQFF.

This clonotype has at least ten counts. This chain connects TRBV12-3 or TRBV12-4 to TRBJ2-7; 8 bases match TRBD2. This CDR3 is 13 amino acids long. Trimming removed 6 bases from V and 10 bases from J; junction bases left unmatched: 11. The CDR3 loop is CASSPSGLGGQYF. The CDR3 DNA sequence: TGTGCCAGCAGCCCATCGGGACTAGGGGGTCAGTACTTC.

Many counts were recorded for this clonotype. V usage is TRBV4-2 and J usage is TRBJ2-3, with D unresolved. The CDR3 runs 15 residues. V was trimmed by 0 bases and J by 0 bases, leaving 7 bases between them. CDR1 is LGHNA and CDR2 is YNFKEQ in the germline V gene. CDR3 DNA sequence: TGTGCCAGCAGCCAAGACCAGATTAGCACAGATACGCAGTATTTT. Protein sequence: CASSQDQISTDTQYF.

This clonotype was detected a few times. This rearrangement joins TRBV7-2 to TRBJ1-6; D ambiguous. V gave up 2 bases and J gave up 7 bases, with 9 bases separating them. The CDR3 has 14 amino acids. The germline CDR1 and CDR2 sequences are SGHTA and FQGNSA. The CDR3 protein is CASSLWVPNSPLHF. The CDR3 DNA sequence: TGTGCCAGCAGCTTATGGGTGCCCAATTCACCCCTCCACTTT.

This clonotype came up many times. The rearrangement joins TRBV10-3 to TRBJ2-5; D is unresolved. V lost 6 bases to trimming and J lost 0 bases, with 11 bases between them. Germline V gives CDR1 ENHRY, CDR2 SYGVKD. The CDR3 is 14 amino acids. The CDR3, as DNA: TGTGCCATCAGCCAGAAAGTGTACCAAGAGACCCAGTACTTC. This translates into CAISQKVYQETQYF.

The gene calls are TRBV5-6 and TRBJ2-2, with D perhaps TRBD1 (5 bases). Looked up from germline, CDR1 is SGHDT and CDR2 is YYEEEE. This CDR3 region has 16 residues. V was trimmed by 4 bases and J by 3 bases, leaving 16 bases between them. The CDR3 loop reads CASSLQGDPYTGELFF. CDR3 nucleotides: TGTGCCAGCAGCCTTCAGGGCGACCCCTACACCGGGGAGCTGTTTTTT.

This clonotype was observed a handful of times. This chain uses TRBV5-5 with TRBJ1-1; no reliable D call. Germline V gene sequence: CDR1 SGHKS, CDR2 YYEKEE (reference sequence). Trimming pared 2 bases from V and 5 bases from J, leaving 7 bases between. The CDR3 is made up of 12 amino acids. The CDR3 loop reads CASSFAGTEAFF. The CDR3 region has the DNA TGTGCCAGCAGCTTTGCGGGGACTGAAGCTTTCTTT.